Listed below are T cell receptor beta chains from one sample, sequenced in a study of blood T cell repertoires in COVID-19. Measured with immunoSEQ multiplex PCR; TCRdb has only the in-frame clones, and not every one. The table includes around 200,000 clones, around 82% detected once. The sequencing sample was made of PBMCs or T cells enriched from blood (not recorded which). The origin of the receptors is a woman aged 40 to 50 with acute COVID-19. Each CDR3 is given with its conserved first and last residue. A D gene is named only where the DNA matches it firmly. The size of a clone is reported for some rows only, either as once, few or many, or as a class for expanded clones.

v_call	d_call	cdr3_length	j_call	clone_size	cdr3_nt	cdr3_aa
TRBV19	.	18	TRBJ1-2	.	TGTGCCAGTAGTCCGGATTCCGGGACACTCGAACTTAGGTATGGCTACACCTTC	CASSPDSGTLELRYGYTF
TRBV28	.	16	TRBJ1-5	.	TGTGCCAGCAGTTTAGGGGGCGCACGTAGCAATCAGCCCCAGCATTTT	CASSLGGARSNQPQHF
TRBV9	TRBD1	15	TRBJ1-4	once	TGTGCCAGCAGCGCGTTGACAGGGGGCAAAGAAAAACTGTTTTTT	CASSALTGGKEKLFF
TRBV5-1	TRBD1	15	TRBJ1-2	.	TGCGCCAGCAGCCCTGGGACAGGGGCTAACTATGGCTACACCTTC	CASSPGTGANYGYTF
TRBV19	.	13	TRBJ1-2	few	TGTGCCAGTACCCCCGACAGATCCTATGGCTACACCTTC	CASTPDRSYGYTF
TRBV28	.	15	TRBJ1-3	.	TGTGCCAGCCATCAGTCTACAGGGTTTATATCCACCATATATTTT	CASHQSTGFISTIYF
TRBV7-8	.	14	TRBJ1-5	.	TGTGCCAGCAGAGGACCGGGAGGGAATCAGCCCCAGCATTTT	CASRGPGGNQPQHF
TRBV7-3	.	14	TRBJ2-3	.	TGTGCCAGCAGCTTAACGCGTGCCACAGATACGCAGTATTTT	CASSLTRATDTQYF
TRBV19	.	13	TRBJ2-3	.	TGTGCCAGTAGGCAGGGGCGAGAGAATACGCAGTATTTT	CASRQGRENTQYF
TRBV5-1	.	14	TRBJ1-6	.	TGCGCCAGCAGCTTGACCGGGTTTAATTCACCCCTCCACTTT	CASSLTGFNSPLHF
TRBV6-6	.	15	TRBJ1-6	.	TGTGCCAGCAGCCACAGTCCTGGAATCAATTCACCCCTCCACTTT	CASSHSPGINSPLHF
TRBV24-1	.	14	TRBJ1-2	.	TGTGCCACCAGTGGACCCGGAGCTAACTATGGCTACACCTTC	CATSGPGANYGYTF
TRBV9	TRBD2	16	TRBJ2-7	once	TGTGCCAGCAGCGTAGTTGCTAGCGGGGGCTTATACGAGCAGTACTTC	CASSVVASGGLYEQYF
TRBV5-5	.	13	TRBJ1-4	.	TGTGCCAGCAGCTTGGCCATTAATGAAAAACTGTTTTTT	CASSLAINEKLFF
TRBV19	.	13	TRBJ2-7	.	TGTGCCAGTAGGTCCCAGGACTCCTACGAGCAGTACTTC	CASRSQDSYEQYF
TRBV7-2	TRBD1	13	TRBJ1-3	.	TGTGCCAGCAGCCGGGACAGTTTAAACACCATATATTTT	CASSRDSLNTIYF
TRBV6-5	TRBD2	15	TRBJ2-6	few	TGTGCCAGCAGCGGGACTAGTAGTGGGGCCAACGTCCTGACTTTC	CASSGTSSGANVLTF
TRBV2	TRBD1	18	TRBJ2-2	.	TGTGCCAGCAGGAAAGTTGGACAGGGTAATTCCCTGGCCGGGGAGCTGTTTTTT	CASRKVGQGNSLAGELFF
TRBV6-2/TRBV6-3	.	14	TRBJ2-5	once	TGTGCCAGCAGTCGCGCAGGGCGGCAAGAGACCCAGTACTTC	CASSRAGRQETQYF
TRBV29-1	.	14	TRBJ1-2	.	TGCAGCGTTGAAGGGGCAGGGGTACTAGGGGGCTACACCTTC	CSVEGAGVLGGYTF
TRBV2	TRBD1	15	TRBJ1-6	.	TGTGCCAGCAGTGCTACGGAAGGGGGCAATTCACCCCTCCACTTT	CASSATEGGNSPLHF
TRBV2	TRBD2	17	TRBJ2-1	.	TGTGCCAGCAGTGTTATAGCGGGGGGCCTTATCTACAATGAGCAGTTCTTC	CASSVIAGGLIYNEQFF
TRBV7-2	TRBD1	15	TRBJ1-2	.	TGTGCCAGCAGCTTAGCGCCGGGACAGGGGGCAAGCTACACCTTC	CASSLAPGQGASYTF
TRBV28	TRBD1	17	TRBJ1-2	.	TGTGCCAGCAGGAACGACAGGGGGGGGTTGTCGCTCTATGGCTACACCTTC	CASRNDRGGLSLYGYTF
TRBV28	TRBD2	16	TRBJ2-1	.	TGTGCCAGCAGTCATCTAGCGGGGGGATCCTACAATGAGCAGTTCTTC	CASSHLAGGSYNEQFF
TRBV6-5	.	14	TRBJ2-1	.	TGTGCCAGCAGGGGAAGGACAGCCTACAATGAGCAGTTCTTC	CASRGRTAYNEQFF